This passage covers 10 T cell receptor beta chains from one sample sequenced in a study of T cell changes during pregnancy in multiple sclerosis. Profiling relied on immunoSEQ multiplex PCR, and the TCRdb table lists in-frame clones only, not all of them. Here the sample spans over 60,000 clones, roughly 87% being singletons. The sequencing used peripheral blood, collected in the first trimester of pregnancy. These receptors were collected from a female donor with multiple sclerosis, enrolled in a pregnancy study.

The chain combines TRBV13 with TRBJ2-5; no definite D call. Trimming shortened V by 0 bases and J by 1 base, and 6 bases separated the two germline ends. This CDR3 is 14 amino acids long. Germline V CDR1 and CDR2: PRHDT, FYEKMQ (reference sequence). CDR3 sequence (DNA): TGTGCCAGCAGCTTAGGCCCCGGCCAAGAGACCCAGTACTTC. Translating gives CASSLGPGQETQYF. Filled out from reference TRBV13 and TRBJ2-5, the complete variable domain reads AAGVIQSPRHLIKEKRETATLKCYPIPRHDTVYWYQQGPGQDPQFLISFYEKMQSDKGSIPDRFSAQQFSDYHSELNMSSLELGDSALYFCASSLGPGQETQYFGPGTRLLVL.

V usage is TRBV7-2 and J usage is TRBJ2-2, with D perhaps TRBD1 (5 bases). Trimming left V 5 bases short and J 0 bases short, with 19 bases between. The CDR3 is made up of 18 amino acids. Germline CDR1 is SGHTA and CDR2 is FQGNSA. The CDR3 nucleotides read TGTGCCAGCAGCCTCAGACAGCTGAATTTCGCGAACACCGGGGAGCTGTTTTTT. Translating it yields CASSLRQLNFANTGELFF.

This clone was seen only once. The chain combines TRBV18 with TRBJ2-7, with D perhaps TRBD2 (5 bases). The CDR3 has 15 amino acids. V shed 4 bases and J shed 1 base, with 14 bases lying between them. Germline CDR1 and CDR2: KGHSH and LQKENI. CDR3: CASSRTEEQSYEQYF. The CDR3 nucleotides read TGTGCCAGCTCACGCACGGAGGAACAGTCCTACGAGCAGTACTTC.

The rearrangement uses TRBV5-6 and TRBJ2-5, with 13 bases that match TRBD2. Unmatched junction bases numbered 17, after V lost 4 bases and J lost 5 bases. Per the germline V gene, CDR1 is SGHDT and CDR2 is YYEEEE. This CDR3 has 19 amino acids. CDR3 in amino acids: CASSRRPGLAGAAGETQYF. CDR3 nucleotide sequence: TGTGCCAGCAGCCGCCGCCCCGGACTAGCGGGGGCCGCCGGGGAGACCCAGTACTTC.

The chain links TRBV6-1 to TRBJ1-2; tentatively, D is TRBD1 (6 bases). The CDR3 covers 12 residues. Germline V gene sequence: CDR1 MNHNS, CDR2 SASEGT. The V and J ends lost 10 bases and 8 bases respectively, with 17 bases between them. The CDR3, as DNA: TGTGCCACCCCCCGAGACAGGATGGGCTACACCTTC. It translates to CATPRDRMGYTF.

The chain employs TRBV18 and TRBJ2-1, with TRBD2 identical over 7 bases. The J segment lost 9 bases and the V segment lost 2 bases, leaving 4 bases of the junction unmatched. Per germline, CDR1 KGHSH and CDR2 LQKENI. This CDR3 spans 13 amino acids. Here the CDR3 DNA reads TGTGCCAGCTCACCAGAGGGCGGGGGTGAGCAGTTCTTC. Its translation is CASSPEGGGEQFF. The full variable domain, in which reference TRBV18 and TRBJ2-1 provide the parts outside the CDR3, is NAGVMQNPRHLVRRRGQEARLRCSPMKGHSHVYWYRQLPEEGLKFMVYLQKENIIDESGMPKERFSAEFPKEGPSILRIQQVVRGDSAAYFCASSPEGGGEQFFGPGTRLTVL.

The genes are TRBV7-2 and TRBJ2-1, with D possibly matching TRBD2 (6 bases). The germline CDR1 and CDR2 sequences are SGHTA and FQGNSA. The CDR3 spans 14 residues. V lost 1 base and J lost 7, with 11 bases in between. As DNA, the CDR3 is TGTGCCAGCAGCTTAGGCGGGACGGGGAATGAGCAGTTCTTC. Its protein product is CASSLGGTGNEQFF.

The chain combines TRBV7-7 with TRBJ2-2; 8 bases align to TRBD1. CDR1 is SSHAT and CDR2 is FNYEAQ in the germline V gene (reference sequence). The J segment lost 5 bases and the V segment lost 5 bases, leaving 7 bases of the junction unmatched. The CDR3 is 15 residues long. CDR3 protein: CASSLQGGWTGELFF. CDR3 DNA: TGTGCCAGCAGCCTACAGGGGGGTTGGACCGGGGAGCTGTTTTTT. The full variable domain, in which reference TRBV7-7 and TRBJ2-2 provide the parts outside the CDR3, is GAGVSQSPRYKVTKRGQDVTLRCDPISSHATLYWYQQALGQGPEFLTYFNYEAQPDKSGLPSDRFSAERPEGSISTLTIQRTEQRDSAMYRCASSLQGGWTGELFFGEGSRLTVL.

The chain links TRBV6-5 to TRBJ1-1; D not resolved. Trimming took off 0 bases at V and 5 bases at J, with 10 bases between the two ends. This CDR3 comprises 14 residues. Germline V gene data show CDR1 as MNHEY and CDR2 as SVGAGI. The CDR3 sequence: CASSYSSVGTEAFF. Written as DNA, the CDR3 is TGTGCCAGCAGTTACTCGAGCGTGGGTACTGAAGCTTTCTTT.

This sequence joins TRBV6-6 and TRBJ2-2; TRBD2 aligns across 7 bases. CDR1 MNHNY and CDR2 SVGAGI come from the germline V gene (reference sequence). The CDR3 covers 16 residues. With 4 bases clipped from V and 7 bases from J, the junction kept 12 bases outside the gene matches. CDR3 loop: CASSSATAGSRGELFF. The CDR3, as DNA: TGTGCCAGCAGTTCCGCGACAGCGGGAAGTCGCGGGGAGCTGTTTTTT.